Sequencing of this T cell receptor (beta chain) was carried out in a study of T cells in tumors after PD-1 blockade. Turning to the study itself: Some patients also took daily vismodegib 150 mg during anti-PD-1 treatment. On average, peripheral blood gave over 95,000 TCR templates and 37,000 or so unique clonotypes. Broader study findings: About 41% of tumor TCR clonotypes were also found in blood.

V dropped 3 bases and J dropped 7 bases, with 12 bases sitting between them. The CDR3 has 13 residues. Germline V gene sequence: CDR1 LNHDA, CDR2 SQIVND (reference sequence). Sequencing used immunoSEQ multiplex PCR; TCRdb keeps in-frame clones, though not all of them. Of tens of thousands of clones detected, over 70% appear once; the ten largest clones hold 4% to 4.5%. To note about this clone: Its matching antigen is unknown.

The sample consisted of PBMCs, taken before anti-PD-1 treatment. The V gene is TRBV19, the J gene TRBJ1-2, with D possibly being TRBD1 (6 bases). The sequence came from a human donor with basal cell carcinoma. The CDR3 is CASSIGTGFGYTF. The DNA of the CDR3 is TGTGCCAGTAGTATCGGTACAGGGTTTGGCTACACCTTC. Full variable domain (missing parts from reference TRBV19 and TRBJ1-2): DGGITQSPKYLFRKEGQNVTLSCEQNLNHDAMYWYRQDPGQGLRLIYYSQIVNDFQKGDIAEGYSVSREKKESFPLTVTSAQKNPTAFYLCASSIGTGFGYTFGSGTRLTVV.